This T cell receptor beta chain originates from a study of CD8+CD57+ T cells in acquired aplastic anemia. The V end was cut by 4 bases, the J end by 1 base, with 11 bases between. The CDR3 runs to 14 residues. The germline V gene encodes CDR1 DFQATT and CDR2 SNEGSKA (reference sequence). Investigators profiled TCR beta VDJ and CDR3 from genomic DNA template. In TCRdb, the reads were re-called with MiXCR into one record per CDR3 protein. The sample lists fewer than 200,000 distinct CDR3 sequences, 60% to 80% occurring once. Study outcomes and limitations: Some 29 CD8+ CDR3 sequences were shared between patients and controls. The CD8+ Simpson's diversity of patients and controls was not significantly different.

About this clonotype: Its antigen is not identified.

It was patients with CD8+CD57+ cell expansion by flow cytometry who were chosen for sequencing. The blood sampling took place in patients who had so far received no therapy. Specimen: sorted CD4+, CD8+, or CD8+CD57+ T cells (not recorded which) from PBMCs. This chain connects TRBV20-1 to TRBJ1-5; unclear D gene. The clonotype was recovered from a human donor with aplastic anemia. Here the CDR3 DNA reads TGCAGTGCTAAACTAGGACTGAGCAATCAGCCCCAGCATTTT. Its translation is CSAKLGLSNQPQHF.